The 29 T cell receptor beta chains listed next were all sequenced from one sample in a study of cytomegalovirus exposure and HLA in healthy donors. Primers for the PCR totalled 60 Vbeta and 13 Jbeta. Here immunoSEQ multiplex PCR was the method, and the copy in TCRdb shows in-frame clones only, minus some. The sample includes about 84,000 clones, about 60% of them seen just once. The sample consisted of PBMCs. The receptor set was obtained from a woman aged 40 to 50 in good health and CMV-seropositive.

The chain is built from TRBV19 and TRBJ1-1; D not certain. The CDR3 sequence is 13 residues long. CDR1 is LNHDA and CDR2 is SQIVND in the germline V gene (reference sequence). V lost 9 bases and J lost 1, with 12 bases in between. Here the CDR3 reads CASTPTENTEAFF. For the CDR3, the DNA is TGTGCCAGCACGCCAACTGAGAACACTGAAGCTTTCTTT.

This rearrangement joins TRBV5-1 to TRBJ1-1; D gene unclear. The CDR3 is 12 residues long. Trimming removed 2 bases from V and 1 base from J, with 3 bases in between. The germline gives CDR1 SGHRS, CDR2 YFSETQ. Here the CDR3 DNA reads TGCGCCAGCAGCTTCGGGAACACTGAAGCTTTCTTT. It specifies CASSFGNTEAFF.

This chain connects TRBV7-8 to TRBJ2-7, with D possibly being TRBD1 (6 bases). V was pared by 4 bases and J by 3 bases, with 13 bases between. This CDR3 has 14 residues. Germline values: CDR1 SGHVS, CDR2 FQNEAQ. CDR3 DNA sequence: TGTGCCAGCAGCTCAATCGGACAGCACTACGAGCAGTACTTC. Residues: CASSSIGQHYEQYF.

This clone showed up just a few times. The V gene is TRBV2, the J gene TRBJ2-3, with TRBD2 as a possible D gene (6 bases). The CDR3 length is 13 residues. The V end lost 7 bases, the J end lost 6 bases, and 14 bases lay between the germline ends. Germline lookup yields CDR1 SNHLY and CDR2 FYNNEI. CDR3 bases: TGTGCCAGCAATAAGGGAGGAGGGGATACGCAGTATTTT. Its translation: CASNKGGGDTQYF. The complete variable domain, with remaining parts taken from reference TRBV2 and TRBJ2-3, reads EPEVTQTPSHQVTQMGQEVILRCVPISNHLYFYWYRQILGQKVEFLVSFYNNEISEKSEIFDDQFSVERPDGSNFTLKIRSTKLEDSAMYFCASNKGGGDTQYFGPGTRLTVL.

This clone came up a few times. The chain combines TRBV29-1 with TRBJ2-3; the match to TRBD1 covers 9 bases. The V segment lost 7 bases and the J segment 4 bases; nucleotides outside the gene matches: 12. From germline, CDR1 is SQVTM and CDR2 ANQGSEA. CDR3 length equals 15 residues. DNA for the CDR3: TGCAGCGCCCCCTTTGGGACAGGGTGGGCAGATACGCAGTATTTT. Translated, it gives CSAPFGTGWADTQYF.

The rearrangement links TRBV27 to TRBJ1-1, with 8 bases lining up with TRBD1. Germline CDR1 reads MNHEY; CDR2 reads SMNVEV (reference sequence). Trimming at V came to 7 bases and at J to 5 bases, leaving 6 bases not matched to a gene. This CDR3 region has 13 residues. CDR3 nucleotides: TGTGCCAGCAAAAGGACAGGGAGGACTGAAGCTTTCTTT. It yields the protein CASKRTGRTEAFF.

V gene TRBV7-2 combines with J gene TRBJ2-1; D gene uncertain. Germline V gene lookup returns CDR1 SGHTA and CDR2 FQGNSA. This CDR3 is built from 15 residues. Trimming removed 1 base from V and 3 bases from J, with 10 bases in between. The CDR3 coding sequence is TGTGCCAGCAGCTTAGGAGGCGGTTTCTACAATGAGCAGTTCTTC. It is translated as CASSLGGGFYNEQFF.

The sample holds a few counts of this clone. J is TRBJ1-3 and V is TRBV7-8, with D maybe TRBD1 (6 bases). V shed 3 bases and J shed 0 bases, with 15 bases lying between them. In germline, CDR1 is SGHVS, CDR2 FQNEAQ. This CDR3 spans 17 amino acids. CDR3 sequence reads: CASSFSQTGFSGNTIYF. The CDR3 DNA follows: TGTGCCAGCAGCTTCAGTCAGACAGGCTTCTCTGGAAACACCATATATTTT.

This clone was observed a handful of times. The V call is TRBV28, the J call TRBJ2-1, with D tentatively TRBD2 (6 bases). The V and J ends lost 6 bases and 8 bases respectively, with 14 bases between them. Germline assignment: CDR1 MDHEN and CDR2 SYDVKM. This CDR3 contains 13 residues. CDR3 coding DNA: TGTGCCAGCAGCCCGGGTGGAGGGGATGAGCAGTTCTTC. It is translated as CASSPGGGDEQFF.

This rearrangement joins TRBV20-1 to TRBJ2-1; D uncertain. Trimming took off 7 bases at V and 6 bases at J, with 7 bases between the two ends. The germline CDR1 and CDR2 sequences are DFQATT and SNEGSKA (reference sequence). The CDR3 length is 10 residues. CDR3 DNA: TGCAGTGGGCGAGGCAATGAGCAGTTCTTC. Its translation: CSGRGNEQFF.

The V call is TRBV7-7, the J call TRBJ2-1, with 7 bases aligning to TRBD2. J lost 3 bases, V lost 1 base, and 3 bases had no gene match. This CDR3 region has 15 residues. Germline V gene sequence: CDR1 SSHAT, CDR2 FNYEAQ (reference sequence). CDR3 in amino acids: CASSLELAIYNEQFF. CDR3 nucleotides: TGTGCCAGCAGCTTAGAACTAGCGATCTACAATGAGCAGTTCTTC.

This rearrangement joins TRBV5-6 to TRBJ1-2; TRBD1 might be the D (5 bases). V lost 1 base, J lost 0 bases, and 7 bases lay in between. The CDR3 runs to 14 residues. Germline V gene sequence: CDR1 SGHDT, CDR2 YYEEEE. The CDR3 reads CASSLRTTNYGYTF. The CDR3, as DNA: TGTGCCAGCAGCTTGAGGACAACTAACTATGGCTACACCTTC.

The gene calls are TRBV7-2 and TRBJ2-7; tentative D call: TRBD2 (5 bases). V lost 5 bases and J lost 3, with 11 bases in between. Germline loops: CDR1 SGHTA, CDR2 FQGNSA. The CDR3 has 13 amino acids. CDR3 nucleotides: TGTGCCAGCAGCCCCGCGGGCGTCTACGAGCAGTACTTC. This translates into CASSPAGVYEQYF. The full variable domain, completed using reference TRBV7-2 and TRBJ2-7, is GAGVSQSPSNKVTEKGKDVELRCDPISGHTALYWYRQSLGQGLEFLIYFQGNSAPDKSGLPSDRFSAERTGGSVSTLTIQRTQQEDSAVYLCASSPAGVYEQYFGPGTRLTVT.

The chain joins TRBV27 to TRBJ2-1; possibly TRBD2 for D (6 bases). CDR1 and CDR2 from the germline V gene are MNHEY and SMNVEV (reference sequence). This CDR3 has 12 residues. V lost 2 bases to trimming and J lost 7 bases, with 6 bases between them. This CDR3 reads CASSLGGNEQFF. In nucleotides, the CDR3 is TGTGCCAGCAGTTTAGGAGGGAATGAGCAGTTCTTC.

The rearrangement uses TRBV4-3 and TRBJ2-3, with 7 bases matching TRBD2. CDR3 length equals 15 residues. Germline V gene sequence: CDR1 LGHNA, CDR2 YSLEER. Unmatched junction bases numbered 11, after V lost 4 bases and J lost 7 bases. The CDR3 reads CASSPTSSLGNTQYF. The CDR3 coding sequence is TGCGCCAGCAGCCCGACTAGCTCTCTGGGGAATACGCAGTATTTT.

This clone was observed a few times. V is TRBV7-2 and J is TRBJ2-5; the match to TRBD2 covers 9 bases. The CDR3 covers 15 residues. The V segment lost 5 bases and the J segment 5 bases; nucleotides outside the gene matches: 9. Germline-derived CDR1 and CDR2 are SGHTA and FQGNSA. CDR3 amino acids: CASSAQGTSRETQYF. In DNA form, the CDR3 reads TGTGCCAGCAGCGCACAAGGGACTAGCAGGGAGACCCAGTACTTC.

The rearrangement uses TRBV29-1 and TRBJ2-7; 13 nucleotides match TRBD2. Losses at the gene ends were 3 bases for V and 3 bases for J; bases not matched to a gene: 2. The CDR3 extends over 14 amino acids. CDR1 SQVTM and CDR2 ANQGSEA come from the germline V gene. The CDR3 coding sequence is TGCAGCGTTGAGAGACTAGCGGGAGGCTACGAGCAGTACTTC. Translating it yields CSVERLAGGYEQYF.

This chain uses TRBV19 with TRBJ2-5, with TRBD2 matching 10 bases. From germline, CDR1 is LNHDA and CDR2 SQIVND (reference sequence). The J segment lost 0 bases and the V segment lost 5 bases, leaving 3 bases of the junction unmatched. This CDR3 has 15 amino acids. CDR3 sequence (DNA): TGTGCCAGTAGTGAAGGACTAGCGGACCAAGAGACCCAGTACTTC. It is translated as CASSEGLADQETQYF.

V and J are TRBV4-1 and TRBJ1-1; 8 bases map to TRBD1. The CDR3 spans 16 residues. Germline assignment: CDR1 MGHRA and CDR2 YSYEKL. V lost 3 bases to trimming and J lost 6 bases; unmatched junction nucleotides: 12. This CDR3 is CASSHRQGNLASEAFF. In DNA form, the CDR3 reads TGCGCCAGCAGCCACCGACAGGGGAATCTGGCATCTGAAGCTTTCTTT.

The rearrangement joins TRBV27 to TRBJ1-2; maybe TRBD1 (5 bases). Trimming cost V 3 bases and J 2 bases, with 10 bases left between them. Looked up from germline, CDR1 is MNHEY and CDR2 is SMNVEV (reference sequence). This CDR3 has 14 amino acids. The CDR3 protein is CASSFGRVNYGYTF. DNA of the CDR3: TGTGCCAGCAGTTTCGGCAGGGTCAACTATGGCTACACCTTC.

The chain employs TRBV19 and TRBJ1-4, with 10 bases matching TRBD1. There are 15 residues in the CDR3. J was trimmed by 8 bases and V by 6 bases; bases with no gene match: 9. The V gene's germline CDR1 is LNHDA and CDR2 SQIVND (reference sequence). The CDR3 loop reads CASRLHGQGEEKLFF. The DNA for the CDR3 is TGTGCCAGTAGACTACATGGACAGGGGGAGGAAAAACTGTTTTTT. The variable domain in full, completed from reference TRBV19 and TRBJ1-4, reads DGGITQSPKYLFRKEGQNVTLSCEQNLNHDAMYWYRQDPGQGLRLIYYSQIVNDFQKGDIAEGYSVSREKKESFPLTVTSAQKNPTAFYLCASRLHGQGEEKLFFGSGTQLSVL.

The chain recombines TRBV19 with TRBJ1-1; D perhaps matches TRBD1 (6 bases). CDR1 and CDR2 from the germline V gene are LNHDA and SQIVND (reference sequence). Trimming shortened V by 5 bases and J by 4 bases, and 20 bases separated the two germline ends. The CDR3 is 16 residues long. CDR3 DNA sequence: TGTGCCAGTAGTCCGGGTGAGACAGGATTTGGCACTGAAGCTTTCTTT. Amino acids: CASSPGETGFGTEAFF.

The chain uses TRBV4-2 and TRBJ1-4; TRBD1 matches at 9 bases. Trimming took 3 bases from V and 1 from J; bases not matched to a gene: 9. Germline V gives CDR1 LGHNA, CDR2 YNFKEQ. CDR3 size: 18 residues. CDR3 residues: CASSQVPGQGRTNEKLFF. CDR3 sequence (DNA): TGTGCCAGCAGCCAGGTTCCGGGACAGGGAAGAACTAATGAAAAACTGTTTTTT.

V and J are TRBV2 and TRBJ1-1; no clear D gene. V dropped 6 bases and J dropped 1 base, with 6 bases sitting between them. Germline values: CDR1 SNHLY, CDR2 FYNNEI. CDR3 length: 12 amino acids. CDR3 protein: CASRRQNTEAFF. The CDR3 coding sequence is TGTGCCAGCAGGAGACAGAACACTGAAGCTTTCTTT.

This clone has more than one count but fewer than ten. The J gene is TRBJ2-7, the V gene TRBV4-3, with 8 bases matching TRBD2. Per the germline V gene, CDR1 is LGHNA and CDR2 is YSLEER. This CDR3 spans 17 amino acids. Trimming cost V 2 bases and J 2 bases; bases outside gene matches: 11. The DNA of the CDR3 is TGCGCCAGCAGCCAACTAAGGGGAGCGGGGGAACCCTACGAGCAGTACTTC. It encodes CASSQLRGAGEPYEQYF.

This clone was counted a few times. The chain couples TRBV5-1 to TRBJ2-7; the match to TRBD2 covers 10 bases. The trim removed 2 bases at V and 5 bases at J, leaving 4 bases unmatched. This CDR3 spans 14 amino acids. Germline V gene sequence: CDR1 SGHRS, CDR2 YFSETQ. The DNA of the CDR3 is TGCGCCAGCAGCTTAGTACTAGCGGGACACGAGCAGTACTTC. This codes for CASSLVLAGHEQYF.

CDR3 sequence: CASRRQVNQPQHF. The CDR3 DNA is TGTGCCAGTAGGAGACAGGTAAATCAGCCCCAGCATTTT. V and J are TRBV19 and TRBJ1-5; TRBD1 is a possible D gene (6 bases). The germline CDR1 and CDR2 sequences are LNHDA and SQIVND (reference sequence). The CDR3 extends over 13 amino acids. Trimming stripped 6 bases from V and 4 bases from J, with 10 bases between.

The chain carries TRBV11-3 and TRBJ2-7; 9 positions agree with TRBD1. The CDR3 is 14 residues long. Trimming took 3 bases from V and 5 from J; bases not matched to a gene: 5. Germline values: CDR1 SGHNT, CDR2 YENEEA. The CDR3 bases are TGTGCCAGCAGCTTCGGACAGGGGCCGGACGAGCAGTACTTC. Translated: CASSFGQGPDEQYF.

In this sample, this clone turned up a few times. This sequence joins TRBV7-2 and TRBJ1-2; 7 bases align to TRBD1. CDR1 and CDR2 from the germline V gene are SGHTA and FQGNSA. The trim removed 6 bases at V and 11 bases at J, leaving 15 bases unmatched. This CDR3 region has 14 residues. The CDR3 spells CASRPRGPLASYTF. CDR3 DNA: TGTGCCAGCAGGCCTAGGGGGCCTCTCGCTTCTTACACCTTC.